Following are 27 T cell receptor beta chains from one sample sequenced in a study of cytomegalovirus exposure and HLA in healthy donors. The study ran its PCR with 60 Vbeta and 13 Jbeta primers. Here immunoSEQ multiplex PCR was the method, and the copy in TCRdb shows in-frame clones only, minus some. The sample lists over 110,000 clones; over 65% were seen once. The sequenced sample was PBMCs. The receptors derive from a male donor in good health and CMV-seronegative.

The chain combines TRBV9 with TRBJ2-1; 10 nucleotides agree with TRBD1. Germline V gene data show CDR1 as SGDLS and CDR2 as YYNGEE. The CDR3 totals 16 residues. The J segment lost 6 bases and the V segment lost 4 bases, leaving 10 bases of the junction unmatched. The CDR3 coding sequence is TGTGCCAGCAGCACCCACGGGACAGGGGACCCCAATGAGCAGTTCTTC. It yields the protein CASSTHGTGDPNEQFF.

This rearrangement joins TRBV29-1 to TRBJ2-5; D possibly corresponds to TRBD1 (6 bases). This CDR3 has 13 amino acids. V was cut by 6 bases and J by 5 bases, with 16 bases left in between. Per the germline V gene, CDR1 is SQVTM and CDR2 is ANQGSEA. The CDR3 region is CSVREQGWETQYF. The CDR3 DNA reads TGCAGCGTCCGAGAACAGGGCTGGGAGACCCAGTACTTC.

This clone occurred once. V is TRBV7-6 and J is TRBJ2-2; 10 bases agree with TRBD2. Germline lookup yields CDR1 SGHVS and CDR2 FNYEAQ. Germline trimming cut 4 bases from V and 4 bases from J; bases unmatched to any gene: 3. The CDR3 length is 15 residues. CDR3 region: CASSSSSGSTGELFF. The CDR3 nucleotides read TGTGCCAGCAGCTCCTCTAGCGGGAGCACCGGGGAGCTGTTTTTT.

The chain employs TRBV11-2 and TRBJ2-2; TRBD2 aligns across 9 bases. This CDR3 comprises 17 residues. CDR1 is SGHAT, CDR2 FQNNGV, per germline. The V segment lost 1 base and the J segment 1 base; nucleotides outside the gene matches: 4. In nucleotides, the CDR3 is TGTGCCAGCAGCTTAGTTAGCGGGAGTAGGAACACCGGGGAGCTGTTTTTT. This encodes CASSLVSGSRNTGELFF.

About this clone itself: The junction does not match germline at one end; this may be a read error. The chain has TRBV6-5 and TRBJ2-7; 8 bases are shared with TRBD1. The CDR3 totals 14 residues. In germline, CDR1 is MNHEY, CDR2 SVGAGI. CDR3 residues: CAGSFGQGYHEQYF. For the CDR3, the DNA is TGTGCCGGCAGTTTTGGACAGGGTTATCACGAGCAGTACTTC.

In the case of this clone: At one of its ends the junction is not consistent with the germline gene, which may arise from a read error. Here the CDR3 reads CSSSFLAGARGEWEQYF. The CDR3 coding sequence is TGTTCCAGCAGCTTCCTCGCTGGCGCCAGAGGTGAATGGGAGCAGTACTTC. The chain has TRBV7-9 and TRBJ2-7; no clear D. There are 17 residues in the CDR3. The V gene's germline CDR1 is SEHNR and CDR2 FQNEAQ (reference sequence).

This clone was seen more than once but under ten times. The chain has TRBV19 and TRBJ2-7; tentatively, D is TRBD1 (5 bases). Germline V gives CDR1 LNHDA, CDR2 SQIVND (reference sequence). The CDR3 is made up of 17 amino acids. V gave up 1 base and J gave up 3 bases, with 19 bases separating them. Written as DNA, the CDR3 is TGTGCCAGTAGTATAGTGGAGTACAGGACAAGTAACTACGAGCAGTACTTC. Translating gives CASSIVEYRTSNYEQYF.

This clone was recorded once. The chain links TRBV29-1 to TRBJ2-1; D might be TRBD2 (5 bases). CDR3 length equals 12 residues. CDR1 SQVTM and CDR2 ANQGSEA come from the germline V gene. V gave up 3 bases and J gave up 8 bases, with 11 bases separating them. CDR3 protein: CSVEPGGYEQFF. The CDR3 nucleotides are TGCAGCGTTGAGCCCGGCGGGTATGAGCAGTTCTTC.

The V gene is TRBV18, the J gene TRBJ2-5, with a tentative D call TRBD2 (6 bases). V shed 1 base and J shed 1 base, with 19 bases lying between them. Germline V CDR1 and CDR2: KGHSH, LQKENI. This CDR3 region has 18 residues. This chain's CDR3 is CASSPQDPRLAPQETQYF. The DNA of the CDR3 is TGTGCCAGCTCACCACAGGATCCGAGGCTAGCGCCCCAAGAGACCCAGTACTTC.

This clone has just one count. This chain joins TRBV5-1 and TRBJ1-1, with D perhaps TRBD1 (6 bases). The germline V gene has CDR1 SGHRS and CDR2 YFSETQ. Deletions cut 4 bases from V and 0 bases from J, with 10 bases between. This CDR3 region has 14 residues. CDR3 protein: CASSLGGLNTEAFF. The DNA of the CDR3 is TGCGCCAGCAGCCTGGGGGGCCTGAACACTGAAGCTTTCTTT.

This chain connects TRBV18 to TRBJ2-4, with D possibly being TRBD2 (5 bases). This CDR3 is 17 amino acids long. Germline V gene data show CDR1 as KGHSH and CDR2 as LQKENI. The ends were cut back, 2 bases at V and 0 bases at J, with 14 bases in the middle. As DNA, the CDR3 is TGTGCCAGCTCACCAGCTACGTTCGGACTAGCCAAAAACATTCAGTACTTC. Protein product: CASSPATFGLAKNIQYF.

The CDR3 region is CASSGTRDFSYEQYF. CDR3 nucleotide sequence: TGTGCCAGCAGTGGCACCCGGGACTTCTCCTACGAGCAGTACTTC. The V and J genes are TRBV6-1 and TRBJ2-7; tentative D call: TRBD2 (6 bases). This CDR3 contains 15 residues. Germline V gives CDR1 MNHNS, CDR2 SASEGT. Trimming stripped 4 bases from V and 0 bases from J, with 13 bases between.

The V call is TRBV29-1, the J call TRBJ1-1; D gene ambiguous. The V gene's germline CDR1 is SQVTM and CDR2 ANQGSEA. Trimming removed 0 bases at V and 1 base at J, with 9 bases between. The CDR3 covers 14 residues. The DNA of the CDR3 is TGCAGCGTTGAAGAGATTTACAGGAACACTGAAGCTTTCTTT. Protein: CSVEEIYRNTEAFF. The full variable domain, in which reference TRBV29-1 and TRBJ1-1 provide the parts outside the CDR3, is SAVISQKPSRDICQRGTSLTIQCQVDSQVTMMFWYRQQPGQSLTLIATANQGSEATYESGFVIDKFPISRPNLTFSTLTVSNMSPEDSSIYLCSVEEIYRNTEAFFGQGTRLTVV.

This clone was found a few times. The chain uses TRBV27 and TRBJ2-7; TRBD1 might be the D (7 bases). V dropped 5 bases and J dropped 0 bases, with 11 bases sitting between them. Germline CDR1 reads MNHEY; CDR2 reads SMNVEV (reference sequence). The CDR3 contains 14 residues. CDR3 protein: CASSDREVSYEQYF. In DNA form, the CDR3 reads TGTGCCAGCAGTGACAGGGAGGTCTCCTACGAGCAGTACTTC.

CDR3 nucleotides: TGTGCCAGCAGTGGTCCCCTTTTCCAGGGGGGATACTCCTACGAGCAGTACTTC. Translated, it gives CASSGPLFQGGYSYEQYF. The chain combines TRBV25-1 with TRBJ2-7, with D perhaps TRBD1 (7 bases). This CDR3 has 18 residues. Looked up from germline, CDR1 is MGHDK and CDR2 is SYGVNS. Between the trimmed V and J ends, which lost 4 bases and 0 bases, there was a span of 22 bases.

This chain connects TRBV5-6 to TRBJ2-1; TRBD2 matches at 9 bases. V dropped 1 base and J dropped 5; count of bases not matched to a gene: 13. Germline loops: CDR1 SGHDT, CDR2 YYEEEE. The CDR3 length is 18 residues. CDR3 amino acids: CASSLMVAGEDVDNEQFF. CDR3 in DNA: TGTGCCAGCAGCTTGATGGTAGCGGGAGAAGATGTGGACAATGAGCAGTTCTTC.

The rearrangement uses TRBV7-2 and TRBJ2-2, with 7 positions matching TRBD1. Germline V gene sequence: CDR1 SGHTA, CDR2 FQGNSA. With 3 bases clipped from V and 7 bases from J, the junction kept 2 bases outside the gene matches. CDR3 length equals 13 residues. CDR3 sequence (DNA): TGTGCCAGCAGCTTTCGGACAGGCGGGGAGCTGTTTTTT. Its translation: CASSFRTGGELFF.

This rearrangement joins TRBV28 to TRBJ2-7; 7 nucleotides align to TRBD2. Germline trimming cut 3 bases from V and 0 bases from J; bases unmatched to any gene: 2. The V gene's germline CDR1 is MDHEN and CDR2 SYDVKM. CDR3 length: 14 amino acids. The CDR3 protein is CASSLGEGSYEQYF. The CDR3 DNA reads as TGTGCCAGCAGTTTGGGGGAGGGCTCCTACGAGCAGTACTTC.

The chain employs TRBV28 and TRBJ2-7; TRBD1 is a possible D gene (6 bases). CDR1 and CDR2 (germline): MDHEN, SYDVKM. The V gene lost 3 bases and the J gene lost 7 bases, with 16 bases spanning the gap. The CDR3 totals 14 residues. The DNA for the CDR3 is TGTGCCAGCAGTTTGACAGGACCGCATCAGGAGCAGTACTTC. This encodes CASSLTGPHQEQYF.

The chain links TRBV5-6 to TRBJ2-7; TRBD2 agrees at 9 bases. The CDR3 length is 15 residues. From germline, CDR1 is SGHDT and CDR2 YYEEEE. The junction had 5 bases not matched to a gene; V was cut back by 1 base and J by 3 bases. CDR3 sequence (DNA): TGTGCCAGCAGCTTGAGTAGCGGGGGACTCTACGAGCAGTACTTC. Its protein is CASSLSSGGLYEQYF. The complete variable domain, with remaining parts taken from reference TRBV5-6 and TRBJ2-7, reads DAGVTQSPTHLIKTRGQQVTLRCSPKSGHDTVSWYQQALGQGPQFIFQYYEEEERQRGNFPDRFSGHQFPNYSSELNVNALLLGDSALYLCASSLSSGGLYEQYFGPGTRLTVT.

The V gene is TRBV18, the J gene TRBJ2-1; 8 bases align to TRBD1. The germline V gene has CDR1 KGHSH and CDR2 LQKENI. V shed 3 bases, J shed 0 bases, and the junction held 4 bases outside the gene matches. The CDR3 loop spans 16 amino acids. As DNA, the CDR3 is TGTGCCAGCTCACCGGGGACAGGCGTCTCCTACAATGAGCAGTTCTTC. Translating gives CASSPGTGVSYNEQFF.

V gene TRBV7-2 combines with J gene TRBJ1-1; no definite D call. Germline assignment: CDR1 SGHTA and CDR2 FQGNSA. CDR3 size: 14 residues. V lost 1 base, J lost 5 bases, and 11 bases lay in between. Here the CDR3 DNA reads TGTGCCAGCAGCTTAGAGCGCAGTGAAACTGAAGCTTTCTTT. This codes for CASSLERSETEAFF.

The V call is TRBV7-6, the J call TRBJ1-5; D gene uncertain. Germline V gene lookup returns CDR1 SGHVS and CDR2 FNYEAQ. The CDR3 runs 12 residues. V was shortened by 1 base and J by 7 bases, with 5 bases between the two germline ends. The CDR3 is CASSLVGQPQHF. The CDR3 coding sequence is TGTGCCAGCAGCTTAGTGGGCCAGCCCCAGCATTTT.

The chain uses TRBV5-4 and TRBJ2-5; TRBD2 matches at 7 bases. The J call may be mistaken, given a closer DNA end match to TRBJ2-7. The CDR3 covers 14 residues. Germline V lookup: CDR1 SGHNT, CDR2 YYREEE (reference sequence). CDR3 DNA: TGTGCCAGCAGCTTGAGCGGGACGTTATACGAGCAGTACTTC. Its protein product is CASSLSGTLYEQYF.

This clone occurred once. This chain joins TRBV7-8 and TRBJ2-7; 7 bases are shared with TRBD2. There are 14 residues in the CDR3. V shed 7 bases, J shed 2 bases, and the junction held 8 bases outside the gene matches. Germline V CDR1 and CDR2: SGHVS, FQNEAQ. The CDR3 DNA reads TGTGCCAGCAAAATGACTAGCTCTGCCTACGAGCAGTACTTC. This codes for CASKMTSSAYEQYF.

This chain links TRBV2 with TRBJ2-7, with D perhaps matching TRBD2 (7 bases). Trimming removed 7 bases from V and 5 bases from J, with 21 bases in between. The CDR3 runs 15 residues. Germline CDR1 and CDR2: SNHLY and FYNNEI. CDR3 in DNA: TGTGCCAGCATGGCGTCGGGGGGCTTTTCTCACGAGCAGTACTTC. This codes for CASMASGGFSHEQYF. Looking up the rest from reference TRBV2 and TRBJ2-7 gives the full variable domain: EPEVTQTPSHQVTQMGQEVILRCVPISNHLYFYWYRQILGQKVEFLVSFYNNEISEKSEIFDDQFSVERPDGSNFTLKIRSTKLEDSAMYFCASMASGGFSHEQYFGPGTRLTVT.

The V call is TRBV7-2, the J call TRBJ2-2; TRBD1 might be the D (6 bases). V dropped 5 bases and J dropped 5 bases, with 15 bases sitting between them. Germline-derived CDR1 and CDR2 are SGHTA and FQGNSA. This CDR3 spans 15 amino acids. The CDR3, as DNA: TGTGCCAGCAGCCCCGACCCAGGGGCTACCGGGGAGCTGTTTTTT. Amino acids: CASSPDPGATGELFF.